This T cell receptor (beta chain) emerged from a study of cytomegalovirus exposure and HLA in healthy donors. It was the approximately 120-subject validation cohort, separate from the roughly 700-subject first cohort, to which the donors belonged. Study outcomes and limitations: According to a subsequent analysis, TCR clusters identified in the first cohort showed a tendency to co-occur across the approximately 130 validation repertoires. The listing of 150 to 200 TCR beta chains classed them as cytomegalovirus-associated.

Clones were sequenced by immunoSEQ multiplex PCR, and TCRdb holds only the in-frame ones, with some missing. The table shows 200,000 to 250,000 clones, with roughly 88% occurring only once. Per germline, CDR1 GTSNPN and CDR2 SVGIG (reference sequence). Trimming took off 0 bases at V and 10 bases at J, with 10 bases between the two ends. CDR3 length: 12 residues. As to this clone: Its antigen is unknown.

The sequenced sample consisted of PBMCs. This sequence joins TRBV30 and TRBJ2-1; the D is unclear. The clonotype was recovered from a woman in her twenties or thirties in good health and CMV-seropositive. CDR3: CAWSVKHAEQFF. The CDR3 region has the DNA TGTGCCTGGAGTGTTAAGCATGCAGAGCAGTTCTTC.